The rows below give T cell receptor beta chains drawn from one sample of a study of sequential checkpoint blockade in melanoma. Data came from immunoSEQ multiplex PCR; TCRdb stores just in-frame clones and leaves some out. Of around 2,000 clones in the sample, around 23% were seen once. The input for sequencing was tumor tissue (inferred from file names), taken from a patient given nivolumab and ipilimumab in sequence. Receptor source: a human donor with melanoma. The CDR3 runs from the conserved cysteine through the conserved F or W. A D gene is named only where the DNA matches it firmly. Clone size is stated in some rows and not others, as once, few, many or a class when expanded.

abundance	d_gene	v_gene	j_gene	CDR3aa	CDR3nt
few	TRBD1	TRBV6-8	TRBJ2-2	CASSATTGKAANTGELFF	TGTGCCAGCAGTGCAACGACAGGGAAAGCGGCGAACACCGGGGAGCTGTTTTTT
few	.	TRBV11-3	TRBJ1-1	CASSLDQGGSRWGTEAFF	TGTGCCAGCAGCTTAGATCAGGGAGGCTCCAGGTGGGGCACTGAAGCTTTCTTT
.	.	TRBV6-8	TRBJ2-2	CASSDPNTGELFF	TGTGCCAGCTCGGACCCGAACACCGGGGAGCTGTTTTTT
.	.	TRBV19	TRBJ1-1	CASSTPWGDTEAFF	TGTGCCAGTAGTACCCCGTGGGGGGACACTGAAGCTTTCTTT
.	TRBD1	TRBV19	TRBJ2-7	CASSLSGTGAYEQYF	TGTGCCAGTAGTTTATCAGGGACAGGGGCCTACGAGCAGTACTTC
few	TRBD2	TRBV4-1	TRBJ2-6	CASSQRLAGVGAGANVLTF	TGCGCCAGCAGCCAACGACTAGCGGGAGTTGGCGCTGGGGCCAACGTCCTGACTTTC
medium-sized	TRBD1	TRBV11-3	TRBJ1-1	CASSLEGARGGTEAFF	TGTGCCAGCAGCCTTGAGGGGGCGCGAGGTGGCACTGAAGCTTTCTTT
.	.	TRBV6-8	TRBJ1-1	CASIPGAGAPTEAFF	TGTGCCAGCATCCCGGGGGCAGGGGCTCCCACTGAAGCTTTCTTT
.	.	TRBV1	TRBJ1-5	CASSQVAVDSNQPQHF	TGCGCCAGCAGCCAAGTCGCGGTGGATAGCAATCAGCCCCAGCATTTT
few	.	TRBV10-3	TRBJ1-1	CATGLNQPENTEAFF	TGTGCCACGGGACTCAACCAACCCGAGAACACTGAAGCTTTCTTT
few	.	TRBV6-8	TRBJ1-5	CASSYTRTQPQHF	TGTGCCAGCAGTTACACAAGGACACAGCCCCAGCATTTT
few	.	TRBV9	TRBJ1-1	CASSVEVGAGTEAFF	TGTGCCAGCAGCGTCGAGGTGGGCGCCGGCACTGAAGCTTTCTTT
medium-sized	TRBD1	TRBV11-3	TRBJ1-6	CASSLGQGGSPLHF	TGTGCCAGCAGCCTGGGACAGGGAGGTTCACCCCTCCACTTT
.	TRBD1	TRBV7-7	TRBJ2-7	CASSLTGGFYEQYF	TGTGCCAGCAGCTTGACAGGGGGCTTTTACGAGCAGTACTTC
.	TRBD1	TRBV19	TRBJ1-2	CASSISRDRGSGGYTF	TGTGCCAGTAGTATATCTAGGGACAGGGGGAGTGGCGGCTACACCTTC
few	TRBD1	TRBV6-7	TRBJ2-7	CASSYSSPGTGGYEQYF	TGTGCCAGCAGTTACTCGTCTCCCGGGACAGGGGGGTACGAGCAGTACTTC
.	.	TRBV28	TRBJ2-7	CASRSGEHSYEQYF	TGTGCCAGCAGGTCAGGGGAACATTCCTACGAGCAGTACTTC
.	.	TRBV5-1	TRBJ2-3	CASSFSPSSNTQYF	TGCGCCAGCAGCTTTTCCCCCAGCTCAAATACGCAGTATTTT
.	.	TRBV28	TRBJ2-7	CASSLFPGSQGYEQYF	TGTGCCAGCAGTTTATTCCCGGGAAGTCAGGGCTACGAGCAGTACTTC
few	TRBD2	TRBV28	TRBJ2-1	CASSPIAGGVNEQFF	TGTGCCAGCAGTCCGATAGCGGGAGGGGTCAATGAGCAGTTCTTC
few	.	TRBV6-8	TRBJ2-7	CASSYSPGSYEQYF	TGTGCCAGCAGTTACTCACCGGGGTCCTACGAGCAGTACTTC
.	TRBD1	TRBV5-1	TRBJ1-5	CASSEGQGDVGAQHF	TGCGCCAGCAGCGAGGGACAGGGGGACGTCGGAGCCCAGCATTTT
.	TRBD2	TRBV5-6	TRBJ2-1	CASSAQGGGTSGLNEQFF	TGTGCCAGCAGCGCCCAAGGGGGGGGGACTAGCGGACTCAATGAGCAGTTCTTC
large	.	TRBV6-8	TRBJ1-1	CASSDTMNTEAFF	TGTGCCAGCAGTGACACCATGAACACTGAAGCTTTCTTT
.	.	TRBV18	TRBJ2-1	CASSRSAGRNEQFF	TGTGCCAGCTCACGCTCCGCAGGACGCAATGAGCAGTTCTTC
.	.	TRBV30	TRBJ2-1	CAWSRASYNEQFF	TGTGCCTGGAGCAGAGCCTCCTACAATGAGCAGTTCTTC
.	TRBD1	TRBV5-1	TRBJ1-4	CASSRTGETNEKLFF	TGCGCCAGCAGCCGAACAGGGGAGACTAATGAAAAACTGTTTTTT
few	.	TRBV28	TRBJ2-7	CASRSTGTPQISVQYF	TGTGCCAGCAGATCTACCGGGACCCCGCAGATCTCTGTGCAGTACTTC
once	TRBD1	TRBV28	TRBJ1-2	CASSFKDREAYGYTF	TGTGCCAGCAGTTTTAAGGACAGGGAGGCCTATGGCTACACCTTC
few	.	TRBV9	TRBJ2-2	CASSVGETFLTGELFF	TGTGCCAGCAGCGTAGGGGAGACCTTTCTCACCGGGGAGCTGTTTTTT
few	TRBD2	TRBV6-8	TRBJ2-7	CASSGKRETMYEQYF	TGTGCCAGCAGTGGCAAGCGGGAGACTATGTACGAGCAGTACTTC
.	.	TRBV9	TRBJ1-1	CASRAPQTEAFF	TGTGCCTCCCGGGCCCCCCAGACTGAAGCTTTCTTT
.	.	TRBV28	TRBJ2-3	CASSLVSSGLYSTDTQYF	TGTGCCAGCAGTTTAGTCTCCTCGGGACTCTATTCCACAGATACGCAGTATTTT
.	.	TRBV29-1	TRBJ1-2	CSVVRANYGYTF	TGCAGCGTTGTTCGGGCGAACTATGGCTACACCTTC
few	.	TRBV15	TRBJ2-6	CATSRARTGANVLTF	TGTGCCACCAGCAGAGCAAGAACTGGGGCCAACGTCCTGACTTTC
.	.	TRBV6-8	TRBJ2-5	CASSTPGRHQETQYF	TGTGCCAGCAGTACCCCTGGGAGACATCAAGAGACCCAGTACTTC
medium-sized	.	TRBV11-3	TRBJ2-6	CASSLGLGAGDGGANVLTF	TGTGCCAGCAGCTTAGGGCTAGGGGCAGGGGACGGTGGGGCCAACGTCCTGACTTTC
.	.	TRBV23-1	TRBJ1-5	CASSQTQGSNQPQHF	TGCGCCAGCAGCCAAACACAGGGAAGCAATCAGCCCCAGCATTTT
.	TRBD1	TRBV19	TRBJ1-1	CASSIRTGILTTEAFF	TGTGCCAGTAGTATCAGGACAGGAATTCTGACCACTGAAGCTTTCTTT
few	.	TRBV11-3	TRBJ2-2	CASSLIWGATGELFF	TGTGCCAGCAGCTTAATCTGGGGGGCCACCGGGGAGCTGTTTTTT
.	.	TRBV18	TRBJ2-5	CASSRLWRGHQETQYF	TGTGCCAGCTCACGGCTCTGGCGGGGCCACCAAGAGACCCAGTACTTC
.	TRBD2	TRBV28	TRBJ2-2	CASSFPLAGEGGELFF	TGTGCCAGCAGTTTCCCTCTAGCGGGAGAGGGCGGGGAGCTGTTTTTT
few	TRBD1	TRBV6-8	TRBJ2-7	CASSAGTGGEGGYEQYF	TGTGCCAGCAGTGCGGGGACAGGGGGCGAGGGCGGCTACGAGCAGTACTTC
.	TRBD1	TRBV11-3	TRBJ1-1	CASSLVKTGWANTEAFF	TGTGCCAGCAGCTTAGTCAAGACAGGGTGGGCGAACACTGAAGCTTTCTTT
few	.	TRBV11-3	TRBJ1-3	CASRGRSVSSGNTIYF	TGTGCCAGCAGGGGAAGATCCGTGAGCTCTGGAAACACCATATATTTT
few	TRBD1	TRBV11-3	TRBJ2-1	CASSYRDRSYNEQFF	TGTGCCAGCAGCTACCGGGACAGGTCCTACAATGAGCAGTTCTTC
.	.	TRBV23-1	TRBJ1-3	CASSLDGSAGNTIYF	TGCGCCAGCAGCTTGGACGGGAGCGCTGGAAACACCATATATTTT
large	TRBD1	TRBV6-8	TRBJ2-5	CASSLQGAGETQYF	TGTGCCAGCAGCCTACAGGGGGCTGGGGAGACCCAGTACTTC
few	TRBD2	TRBV6-7	TRBJ2-3	CASSYPGLAGGPDTQYF	TGTGCCAGCAGTTACCCGGGACTAGCGGGGGGGCCTGATACGCAGTATTTT
medium-sized	TRBD2	TRBV6-8	TRBJ2-7	CASSHESSGSSYEQYF	TGTGCCAGCAGTCATGAATCTAGCGGAAGCTCCTACGAGCAGTACTTC
few	.	TRBV12-5	TRBJ1-2	CASGPRNRLGGGYTF	TGTGCTAGTGGTCCAAGAAATCGCCTGGGTGGAGGCTACACCTTC
.	.	TRBV16	TRBJ2-7	CASSPRPYEQYF	TGTGCCAGCAGCCCCCGGCCGTACGAGCAGTACTTC
few	TRBD1	TRBV28	TRBJ1-3	CASSPGQGGNTIYF	TGTGCCAGCAGTCCCGGACAGGGCGGAAACACCATATATTTT
.	.	TRBV30	TRBJ1-4	CASRGGVPPRKLFF	TGTGCCAGCCGCGGGGGGGTCCCCCCTCGAAAACTGTTTTTT
once	.	TRBV10-2	TRBJ2-7	CASSPISGSPGVSYEQYF	TGCGCCAGCAGTCCTATTTCAGGTTCCCCAGGGGTAAGCTACGAGCAGTACTTC
few	.	TRBV19	TRBJ2-1	CASTDGALPYNEQFF	TGTGCCAGTACCGATGGGGCTTTACCCTACAATGAGCAGTTCTTC
large	.	TRBV6-8	TRBJ1-1	CASSYGGVGNTEAFF	TGTGCCAGCAGTTACGGGGGGGTCGGAAACACTGAAGCTTTCTTT
.	.	TRBV6-8	TRBJ1-3	CASSYSKGNNSGNTIYF	TGTGCCAGCAGTTACTCGAAAGGGAACAATTCTGGAAACACCATATATTTT
large	TRBD1	TRBV18	TRBJ1-3	CASSLGTGNGNTIYF	TGTGCCAGCTCACTCGGGACAGGGAATGGAAACACCATATATTTT
.	TRBD2	TRBV6-8	TRBJ2-2	CASPSPTSGRTGELFF	TGTGCCAGCCCCTCCCCGACTAGCGGGAGAACCGGGGAGCTGTTTTTT